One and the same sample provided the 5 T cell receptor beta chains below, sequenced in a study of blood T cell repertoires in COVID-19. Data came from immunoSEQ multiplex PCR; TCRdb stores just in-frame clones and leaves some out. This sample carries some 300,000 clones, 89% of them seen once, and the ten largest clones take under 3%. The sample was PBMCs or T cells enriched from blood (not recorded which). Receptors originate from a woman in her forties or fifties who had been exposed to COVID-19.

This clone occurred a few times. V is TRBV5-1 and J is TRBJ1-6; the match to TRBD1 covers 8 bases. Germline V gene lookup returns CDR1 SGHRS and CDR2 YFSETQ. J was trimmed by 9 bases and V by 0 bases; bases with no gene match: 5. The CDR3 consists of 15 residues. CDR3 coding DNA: TGCGCCAGCAGCTTGGCCGGACAGGGAAGTTCACCCCTCCACTTT. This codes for CASSLAGQGSSPLHF.

CDR3 nucleotide sequence: TGTGCCAGCAGCCCTCGCTCGGGGGGCACAGATACGCAGTATTTT. This codes for CASSPRSGGTDTQYF. This rearrangement joins TRBV9 to TRBJ2-3, with a tentative D call TRBD2 (6 bases). The V gene lost 4 bases and the J gene lost 1 base, with 13 bases spanning the gap. The CDR3 is 15 residues long. Germline V gives CDR1 SGDLS, CDR2 YYNGEE.

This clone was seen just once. CDR3 DNA sequence: TGTGCCAGCAGCGTAGGACCAGGGTGGGACACTGAAGCTTTCTTT. Translation: CASSVGPGWDTEAFF. The V and J genes are TRBV9 and TRBJ1-1; weak D call: TRBD1 (5 bases). Trimming left V 0 bases short and J 3 bases short, with 12 bases between. The CDR3 consists of 15 residues. Looked up from germline, CDR1 is SGDLS and CDR2 is YYNGEE. Full variable domain (outside the CDR3, taken from reference TRBV9 and TRBJ1-1): DSGVTQTPKHLITATGQRVTLRCSPRSGDLSVYWYQQSLDQGLQFLIQYYNGEERAKGNILERFSAQQFPDLHSELNLSSLELGDSALYFCASSVGPGWDTEAFFGQGTRLTVV.

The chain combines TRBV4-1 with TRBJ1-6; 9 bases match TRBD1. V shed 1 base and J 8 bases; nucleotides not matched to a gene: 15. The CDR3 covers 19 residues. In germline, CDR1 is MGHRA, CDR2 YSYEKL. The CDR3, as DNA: TGCGCCAGCAGCCAAGGTCGTTTCGGGACAGGGAATTTTTATTCACCCCTCCACTTT. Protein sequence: CASSQGRFGTGNFYSPLHF.

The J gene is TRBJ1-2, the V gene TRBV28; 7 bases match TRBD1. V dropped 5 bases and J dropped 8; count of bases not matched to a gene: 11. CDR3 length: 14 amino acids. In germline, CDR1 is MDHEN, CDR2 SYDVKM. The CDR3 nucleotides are TGTGCCAGCAGTCCGCTAGGACAGGATGAAGGCTACACCTTC. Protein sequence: CASSPLGQDEGYTF.